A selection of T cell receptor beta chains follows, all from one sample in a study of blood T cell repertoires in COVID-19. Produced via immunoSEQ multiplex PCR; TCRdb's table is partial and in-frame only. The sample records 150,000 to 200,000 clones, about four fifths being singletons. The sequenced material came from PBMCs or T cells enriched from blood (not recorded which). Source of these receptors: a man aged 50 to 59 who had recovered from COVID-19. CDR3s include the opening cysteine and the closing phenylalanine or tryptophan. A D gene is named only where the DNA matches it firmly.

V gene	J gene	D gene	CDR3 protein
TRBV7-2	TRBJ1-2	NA	CASRTKTLNYGYTF
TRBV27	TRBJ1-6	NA	CASGELGSPLHF
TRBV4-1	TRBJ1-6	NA	CASRQGSSYNSPLHF
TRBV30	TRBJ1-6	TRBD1	CAWDAGQAGNNSPLHF
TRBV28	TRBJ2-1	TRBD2	CASSLGLSSGSYNEQFF
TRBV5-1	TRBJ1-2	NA	CASSLGGDMNYGYTF
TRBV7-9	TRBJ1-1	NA	CASSLERRTEAFF
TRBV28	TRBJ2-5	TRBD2	CASSLSAGGLFHQYF
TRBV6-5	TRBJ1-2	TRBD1	CASSYVGTGDNYGYTF
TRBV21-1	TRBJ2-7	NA	CASPVEKEGEQYF
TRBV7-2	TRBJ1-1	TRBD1	CASSLFTGTGVTEAFF
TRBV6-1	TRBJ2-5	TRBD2	CASSETSGSLLGETQYF
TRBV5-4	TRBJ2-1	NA	CASTLEAGIYNEQFF
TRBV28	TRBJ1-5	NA	CASRVLEAGGNQPRHF
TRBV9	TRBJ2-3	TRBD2	CASSVGLAGVEDTQYF
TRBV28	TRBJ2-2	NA	CASSGGPTRLIGELFF
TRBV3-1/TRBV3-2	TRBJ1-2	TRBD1	CASTNRGQSYGYTF
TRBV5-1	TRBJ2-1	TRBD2	CASSGGLAGDPYNEQFF
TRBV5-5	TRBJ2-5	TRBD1	CASSFRDRQETQYF
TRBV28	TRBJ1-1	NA	CASSYHIAENTEAFF
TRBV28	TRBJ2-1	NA	CASISGGGYNEQFF
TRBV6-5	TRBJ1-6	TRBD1	CASSYSHRGSSPLHF
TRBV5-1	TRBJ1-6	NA	CASSSTLSYNSPLHF
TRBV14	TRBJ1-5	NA	CASSQDNRTEPLGNQPQHF
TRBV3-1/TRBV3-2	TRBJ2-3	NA	CASSPSEDRGTDTQYF